The 18 T cell receptor beta chains below were found in one sample sequenced in a study of beta chain features in type 1 diabetes. The authors reverse transcribed all of the isolated RNA, so sequencing captured expressed TCRB transcripts. TCRdb's table, derived via immunoSEQ multiplex PCR, lists solely in-frame clones and lacks some. The sample records 310,000 or so clones, around 8% being singletons. The sequencing sample was made of central memory CD4+ T cells from blood. These receptor sequences come from a woman between 18 and 29 years old in good health.

This clone has only a few counts. This chain uses TRBV9 with TRBJ2-2, with D perhaps TRBD1 (6 bases). V was trimmed by 5 bases and J by 6 bases, leaving 14 bases between them. This CDR3 is built from 14 residues. Per the germline V gene, CDR1 is SGDLS and CDR2 is YYNGEE. CDR3: CASRGQEGAGELFF. CDR3 in DNA: TGTGCCAGCAGGGGACAAGAGGGTGCCGGGGAGCTGTTTTTT.

This clone came up a few times. The chain uses TRBV10-3 and TRBJ2-7; 10 nucleotides line up with TRBD1. V lost 10 bases and J lost 2; bases outside the gene matches: 8. This CDR3 is 14 amino acids long. The germline V gene has CDR1 ENHRY and CDR2 SYGVKD. The CDR3 spells CATTDRGGAYEQYF. The CDR3, as DNA: TGTGCCACCACGGACAGGGGGGGAGCCTACGAGCAGTACTTC.

This clone was observed many times. The chain joins TRBV18 to TRBJ2-3; D not resolved. CDR3 length: 12 residues. V was cut by 3 bases and J by 6 bases, with 7 bases left in between. CDR1 is KGHSH, CDR2 LQKENI, per germline. This chain's CDR3 is CASSPEADTQYF. CDR3 DNA: TGTGCCAGCTCACCTGAGGCGGATACGCAGTATTTT. Variable domain in full (rest from reference TRBV18 and TRBJ2-3): NAGVMQNPRHLVRRRGQEARLRCSPMKGHSHVYWYRQLPEEGLKFMVYLQKENIIDESGMPKERFSAEFPKEGPSILRIQQVVRGDSAAYFCASSPEADTQYFGPGTRLTVL.

This chain connects TRBV7-9 to TRBJ1-2, with D maybe TRBD1 (6 bases). This CDR3 is built from 13 residues. Per germline, CDR1 SEHNR and CDR2 FQNEAQ (reference sequence). Trimming left V 2 bases short and J 7 bases short, with 11 bases between. As DNA, the CDR3 is TGTGCCAGCAGCTTACAGGGGCGGGCTGGCTACACCTTC. Protein: CASSLQGRAGYTF. The full variable domain, with the rest looked up from reference TRBV7-9 and TRBJ1-2, is DTGVSQNPRHKITKRGQNVTFRCDPISEHNRLYWYRQTLGQGPEFLTYFQNEAQLEKSRLLSDRFSAERPKGSFSTLEIQRTEQGDSAMYLCASSLQGRAGYTFGSGTRLTVV.

A few counts support this clone. This chain joins TRBV5-1 and TRBJ2-5, with 8 bases identical to TRBD2. With V trimmed by 3 bases and J by 2 bases, 3 bases remained unmatched. The CDR3 sequence is 14 residues long. CDR1 is SGHRS, CDR2 YFSETQ, per germline. CDR3 DNA sequence: TGCGCCAGCAGCTCCTCTAGCGGGCAAGAGACCCAGTACTTC. Its protein is CASSSSSGQETQYF.

This clone was counted at least ten times. V gene TRBV27 combines with J gene TRBJ2-4; the match to TRBD1 covers 8 bases. Germline assignment: CDR1 MNHEY and CDR2 SMNVEV (reference sequence). The V and J ends lost 2 bases and 5 bases, in that order; junction bases with no gene match: 2. The CDR3 is 14 residues long. The CDR3 loop reads CASSLGTGQNIQYF. CDR3 bases: TGTGCCAGCAGTTTAGGGACAGGACAAAACATTCAGTACTTC.

Points on this clone: The junction departs from germline at one end; a sequencing error may be responsible. The chain links TRBV6-1 to TRBJ2-7; D may be TRBD1 (6 bases). This CDR3 spans 11 amino acids. Germline-derived CDR1 and CDR2 are MNHNS and SASEGT. Here the CDR3 reads CASSLGQTEQF. The DNA of the CDR3 is TGTGCCAGCAGTCTCGGACAGACTGAACAATTC.

This clone was observed many times. The gene calls are TRBV2 and TRBJ2-5; no clear D gene. V was trimmed by 5 bases and J by 1 base, leaving 11 bases between them. Per the germline V gene, CDR1 is SNHLY and CDR2 is FYNNEI. The CDR3 is made up of 14 amino acids. This chain's CDR3 is CASSKQFAQETQYF. DNA for the CDR3: TGTGCCAGCAGTAAACAATTTGCCCAAGAGACCCAGTACTTC.

This clone has only a few counts. The CDR3 sequence is CATSRGVGGGRTDTQYF. In DNA form, the CDR3 reads TGTGCCACCAGCAGAGGAGTGGGCGGGGGACGCACAGATACGCAGTATTTT. J is TRBJ2-3 and V is TRBV15; 7 nucleotides align to TRBD2. The V and J ends lost 1 base and 1 base, in that order; junction bases with no gene match: 8. This CDR3 is built from 17 residues. CDR1 and CDR2 from the germline V gene are LNHNV and YYDKDF (reference sequence).

In this sample, this clone turned up a few times. Here the CDR3 reads CASSLGLAGVGANVLTF. The CDR3 nucleotides read TGTGCCAGCAGCTTGGGACTAGCGGGAGTCGGGGCCAACGTCCTGACTTTC. V and J are TRBV7-8 and TRBJ2-6, with 14 bases matching TRBD2. This CDR3 has 17 residues. Germline CDR1 is SGHVS and CDR2 is FQNEAQ. The ends lost 3 bases at V and 4 bases at J; junction bases unmatched: 2.

This clone was counted many times. The chain couples TRBV6-5 to TRBJ2-3; 7 nucleotides match TRBD2. The CDR3 length is 15 residues. J lost 4 bases, V lost 0 bases, and 4 bases had no gene match. CDR1 MNHEY and CDR2 SVGAGI come from the germline V gene. The CDR3 sequence: CASSYSVGGPDTQYF. The CDR3 region has the DNA TGTGCCAGCAGTTACTCCGTGGGAGGGCCAGATACGCAGTATTTT.

The V call is TRBV7-3, the J call TRBJ2-1; 13 bases map to TRBD2. After removal of 4 bases from V and 8 bases from J, the junction contained 5 bases not matched to a gene. Per germline, CDR1 SGHTA and CDR2 FQGTGA. The CDR3 contains 15 residues. The CDR3 nucleotides are TGTGCCAGCAGCTCCAGGACTAGCGGGAGCGATGAGCAGTTCTTC. The encoded protein is CASSSRTSGSDEQFF.

This clone has ten or more counts. This rearrangement joins TRBV7-2 to TRBJ1-2; D uncertain. Looked up from germline, CDR1 is SGHTA and CDR2 is FQGNSA. CDR3 length equals 13 residues. Trimming shortened V by 1 base and J by 7 bases, and 10 bases separated the two germline ends. CDR3 nucleotide sequence: TGTGCCAGCAGCTTAGACAGATTGGGTGGCTACACCTTC. Residues: CASSLDRLGGYTF.

This clone was detected ten times or more. The chain links TRBV7-9 to TRBJ2-5; TRBD1 is a possible D gene (5 bases). Between the trimmed V and J ends, which lost 5 bases and 5 bases, there was a span of 18 bases. The CDR3 is 15 amino acids. The germline V gene encodes CDR1 SEHNR and CDR2 FQNEAQ (reference sequence). CDR3 region: CASSRDSFARETQYF. CDR3 in DNA: TGTGCCAGCAGCCGCGACAGTTTCGCCCGGGAGACCCAGTACTTC.

This clone has only a few counts. The rearrangement joins TRBV29-1 to TRBJ2-7, with 7 bases identical to TRBD1. The V segment lost 6 bases and the J segment 3 bases; nucleotides outside the gene matches: 8. Germline CDR1 SQVTM, CDR2 ANQGSEA. The CDR3 length is 13 residues. The CDR3 nucleotides read TGCAGCGTCCGACAGGGCTTTAACTACGAGCAGTACTTC. Translation gives CSVRQGFNYEQYF.

This clone was seen a handful of times. The rearrangement joins TRBV18 to TRBJ1-5; possibly TRBD1 for D (5 bases). There are 14 residues in the CDR3. The V gene's germline CDR1 is KGHSH and CDR2 LQKENI. The ends were cut back, 3 bases at V and 2 bases at J, with 8 bases in the middle. The CDR3 loop is CASSPGGGNQPQHF. The CDR3 bases are TGTGCCAGCTCACCGGGGGGAGGCAATCAGCCCCAGCATTTT.

CDR3 coding DNA: TGTGCCAGCAGCCCCCCGACCCTTTGGACACACAATGAGCAGTTCTTC. Amino acids: CASSPPTLWTHNEQFF. The chain recombines TRBV28 with TRBJ2-1; D is perhaps TRBD1 (5 bases). With 6 bases removed from V and 5 bases from J, the gap between germline ends came to 20 bases. Germline values: CDR1 MDHEN, CDR2 SYDVKM. The CDR3 extends over 16 amino acids.

The chain uses TRBV6-1 and TRBJ2-5; D unclear. This CDR3 is 14 amino acids long. Germline V gene lookup returns CDR1 MNHNS and CDR2 SASEGT. V lost 6 bases to trimming and J lost 5 bases, with 16 bases between them. CDR3 sequence (DNA): TGTGCCAGCAGCCCCAGGCTAGTGCCGGAGACCCAGTACTTC. It yields the protein CASSPRLVPETQYF.